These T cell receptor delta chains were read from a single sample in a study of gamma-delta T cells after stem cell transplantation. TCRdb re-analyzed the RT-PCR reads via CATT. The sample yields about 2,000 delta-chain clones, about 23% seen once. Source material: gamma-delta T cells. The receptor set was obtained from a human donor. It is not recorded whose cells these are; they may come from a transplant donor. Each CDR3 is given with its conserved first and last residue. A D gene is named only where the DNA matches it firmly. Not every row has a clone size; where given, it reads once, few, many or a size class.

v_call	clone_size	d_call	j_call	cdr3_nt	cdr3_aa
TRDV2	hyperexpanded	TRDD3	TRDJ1	TGTGCCTGTGACCCCTTGGGGGATAGCCGAAACACCGATAAACTCATCTTT	CACDPLGDSRNTDKLIF
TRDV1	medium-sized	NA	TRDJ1	TGTGCTCTTGGGGAACTACACGGAGGGCCTTCCTACTCTCTGGGGGATTCAGATAAACTCATCTTT	CALGELHGGPSYSLGDSDKLIF
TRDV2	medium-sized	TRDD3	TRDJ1	TGTGCCTGTGACACAGTGGGGGACCTATATCGAACTGTGTACACCGATAAACTCATCTTT	CACDTVGDLYRTVYTDKLIF
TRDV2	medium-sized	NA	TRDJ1	TGTGCCTGTGACACCCTACCCCACACCGATAAACTCATCTTT	CACDTLPHTDKLIF
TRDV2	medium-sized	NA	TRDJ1	TGTGCCTGTGACACCGTTACCGAGCGAACCGATAAACTCATCTTT	CACDTVTERTDKLIF
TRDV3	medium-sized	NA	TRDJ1	TGTGCCTCTTTGCTTAATGCCTATTGCTGGGGCCACACCGATAAACTCATCTTT	CASLLNAYCWGHTDKLIF
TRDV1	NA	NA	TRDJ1	TGTGCTCTTGGGGAACGTACCCCCATTAGCAACACCGATAAACTCATCTTT	CALGERTPISNTDKLIF
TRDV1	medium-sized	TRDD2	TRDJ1	TGTGCTCTTGGGGAACCTTCCTACGCCCGTACCACCGATAAACTCATCTTT	CALGEPSYARTTDKLIF
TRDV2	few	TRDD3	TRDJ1	TGTGCCTGTGACACCGTACTGGGGGATACGAGGGTACCCGATAAACTCATCTTT	CACDTVLGDTRVPDKLIF
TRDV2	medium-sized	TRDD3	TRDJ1	TGTGCCTGTGACTCACTGGGGGATAATGGGACCGATAAACTCATCTTT	CACDSLGDNGTDKLIF
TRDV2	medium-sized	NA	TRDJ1	TGTGCCTGTGACACCGTCGGGATGAGAGGGCGCGATAAACTCATCTTT	CACDTVGMRGRDKLIF
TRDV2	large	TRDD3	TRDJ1	TGTGCCTGTGACACTGTACTGGGGGATACAGGCCGCGATAAACTCATCTTT	CACDTVLGDTGRDKLIF
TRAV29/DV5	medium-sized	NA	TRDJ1	NA	CSVLLCSKRCLPTGPHWGITYTDKLIF
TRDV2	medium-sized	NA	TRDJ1	TGTGCCTGTGACCGAGTCCCCCCTCGGGACGATAAACTCATCTTT	CACDRVPPRDDKLIF
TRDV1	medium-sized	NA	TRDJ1	TGTGCTCTTGGGGAACTGGTCGCCGGGAAGTACACCGATAAACTCATCTTT	CALGELVAGKYTDKLIF
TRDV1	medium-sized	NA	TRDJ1	TGTGCTGTCGCCGGGGGTACTTACACCGATAAACTCATCTTT	CAVAGGTYTDKLIF
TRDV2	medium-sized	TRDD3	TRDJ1	TGTGCCTGTGACCTACTGGGGGATACAAGCCCCGATAAACTCATCTTT	CACDLLGDTSPDKLIF
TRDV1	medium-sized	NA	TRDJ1	TGTGCTCTTGGGGAACTTAGTCCTACTGGGGTTATCGACGGTACCGATAAACTCATCTTT	CALGELSPTGVIDGTDKLIF
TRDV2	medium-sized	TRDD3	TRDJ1	TGTGCCTGTGACACTTTACTGGGGGAGATGCGGTACACCGATAAACTCATCTTT	CACDTLLGEMRYTDKLIF
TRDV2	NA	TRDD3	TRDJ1	TGTGCCTGTGACTCCATTACTGGGGGATACGGATGGACCGATAAACTCATCTTT	CACDSITGGYGWTDKLIF
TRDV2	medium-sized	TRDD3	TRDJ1	TGTGCCTGTGACACCGTCGGGGGATACGCGTATTCCACCGATAAACTCATCTTT	CACDTVGGYAYSTDKLIF
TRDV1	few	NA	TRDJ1	TGTGCTCTGGGAGGGTTTTACCGCGATAAACTCATCTTT	CALGGFYRDKLIF
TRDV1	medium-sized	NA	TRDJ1	TGTGCTCTAAGGGGGAAATCGCGATATCCCCTAAAAATTATCTACACCGATAAACTCATCTTT	CALRGKSRYPLKIIYTDKLIF